This note documents a single T cell receptor (beta chain) sequence. This specimen belongs to a study of patients and donors after allogeneic stem cell transplantation. Germline assignment: CDR1 SGHRS and CDR2 YFSETQ. V dropped 4 bases and J dropped 3; count of bases not matched to a gene: 5. The CDR3 is 15 residues long. TCRdb passed the RT-PCR reads through MiXCR, listing each CDR3 protein once. The data contain more than 150,000 distinct CDR3 sequences, about 24% of them singletons. This clonotype originated in a human donor who was either an allogeneic HSCT recipient or a stem cell or donor lymphocyte infusion donor (not recorded which). It is not recorded whose cells these are; they may come from a transplant donor. This chain links TRBV5-1 with TRBJ2-3, with 10 bases aligning to TRBD1. Sequenced material: blood, either unsorted or a sorted T cell fraction (not recorded which). The CDR3 loop reads CASSVGTGDTDTQYF. The CDR3 nucleotides read TGCGCCAGCAGCGTTGGGACAGGGGATACAGATACGCAGTATTTT.